This T cell receptor beta chain was recovered during a study of T cells in localized non-small cell lung cancer. Germline V lookup: CDR1 MGHRA, CDR2 YSYEKL. V was pared by 4 bases and J by 0 bases, with 8 bases between. The CDR3 consists of 14 residues. Overall study results and limits: Heterogeneity within the tumor remains possible, as just one region underwent sequencing.

The table came from immunoSEQ multiplex PCR; TCRdb's copy has only in-frame clones and leaves some out. Here the sample spans about 15,000 clones, nearly 90% being singletons. On this clone: Its antigen is unidentified.

Sequenced here: peripheral blood mononuclear cells, sampled before any cancer treatment. The V call is TRBV4-1, the J call TRBJ2-3; maybe TRBD2 (6 bases). The receptor's source is a woman between 35 and 70 years old with stage III lung adenocarcinoma. The CDR3 region has the DNA TGCGCCAGCAGCCCTGGGACTAGCACAGATACGCAGTATTTT. Protein product: CASSPGTSTDTQYF.